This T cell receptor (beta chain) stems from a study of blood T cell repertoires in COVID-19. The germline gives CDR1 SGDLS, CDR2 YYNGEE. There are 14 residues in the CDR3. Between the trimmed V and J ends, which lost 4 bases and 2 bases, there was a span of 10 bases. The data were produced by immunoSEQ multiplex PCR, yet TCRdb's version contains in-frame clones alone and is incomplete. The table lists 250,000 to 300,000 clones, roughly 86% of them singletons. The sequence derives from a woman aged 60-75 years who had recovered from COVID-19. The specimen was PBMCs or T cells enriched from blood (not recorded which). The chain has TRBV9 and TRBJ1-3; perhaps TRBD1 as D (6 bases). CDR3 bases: TGTGCCAGCAGCCTGGGACAAACTGGAAACACCATATATTTT. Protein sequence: CASSLGQTGNTIYF.